Only a few counts were recorded for the clone carrying this T cell receptor (beta chain). Its antigen is still unknown. Isolated RNA was reverse transcribed in full, so expressed TCRB transcripts were sequenced. TCRdb's copy holds only in-frame clones and misses some; the assay was immunoSEQ multiplex PCR. Of roughly 250,000 clones in the sample, about 20% were seen once. The ends lost 1 base at V and 4 bases at J; junction bases unmatched: 7. Looked up from germline, CDR1 is LGHNA and CDR2 is YSLEER. The CDR3 totals 16 residues. The data originate from a study of beta chain features in type 1 diabetes. Study details: There was similarity between patients and healthy donors in age, gender and cell yields. Study-wide results and caveats: Among patients with Type 1 diabetes, TCRB CDR3s were moderately but significantly shorter in every one of the four CD4+ subsets. Type 1 diabetes patients had fewer VDJ junction insertions and more deletions. Patients showed naive, central memory and Treg TCRB repertoires that appeared more similar than those of healthy donors.

This TCR came from a woman in her 40s with type 1 diabetes. The sequencing sample was made of naive CD4+ T cells from blood. The chain employs TRBV4-3 and TRBJ2-1, with TRBD1 identical over 7 bases. CDR3 sequence reads: CASSQGIGTVYNEQFF. DNA for the CDR3: TGCGCCAGCAGCCAAGGCATCGGGACAGTTTACAATGAGCAGTTCTTC.